This entry features one T cell receptor (beta chain) sequence. Using immunoSEQ multiplex PCR, the repertoire was profiled, and TCRdb retains in-frame clones only, with some absent. Among some 62,000 clones listed, around 80% were seen once. Germline V gene lookup returns CDR1 WSHSY and CDR2 SAAADI. This CDR3 comprises 13 residues. V lost 0 bases to trimming and J lost 3 bases, with 5 bases between them. The data originate from a study of blood T cell repertoires in COVID-19. The receptor was isolated from a woman aged 40 to 49 with acute COVID-19. The V gene is TRBV10-2, the J gene TRBJ1-1; D is unresolved. Sequences were obtained from PBMCs or T cells enriched from blood (not recorded which). The CDR3, as DNA: TGCGCCAGCAGTGAGTCTGTATACACTGAAGCTTTCTTT. This gives the protein CASSESVYTEAFF.